This T cell receptor beta chain was sequenced in a study of shared clonotypes between healthy human individuals. Every subset had its genomic DNA shared out evenly among several immunoSEQ plates. Authors' methods: Junction-only sequences without quality scores came from ImmunoSEQ, so filtering differed. Produced via immunoSEQ multiplex PCR; TCRdb's table is partial and in-frame only. The DNA was the basis for D and trimming; V, J and clone size are from that table. In the table there are approximately 500,000 clones, approximately 84% of which are singletons. Sequencing was performed on PBMCs. This clonotype was obtained from a woman aged 40 to 55 in good health. Some clones in this sample may be carry-over from other donors' samples.

This CDR3 reads CASSPQPSYNEQFF. DNA for the CDR3: TGTGCCAGCAGCCCGCAGCCGAGCTACAATGAGCAGTTCTTC. V gene TRBV7-3 combines with J gene TRBJ2-1; unclear D gene. Between the trimmed V and J ends, which lost 5 bases and 3 bases, there was a span of 11 bases. Germline V gene sequence: CDR1 SGHTA, CDR2 FQGTGA. The CDR3 extends over 14 amino acids.